Sequencing of this T cell receptor (beta chain) was carried out in a study of T-cell reconstitution after alpha-beta-depleted transplantation in children (TCRdb year 2016). The study in broad terms: The study quantitatively tracked T-cell immune reconstitution after TCRalphabeta/CD19-depleted allogeneic hematopoietic cell transplantation in children using TCR repertoire profiling. Study-wide conclusions, independent of this receptor: The high TCRbeta diversity at day 60 in some patients was ascribed to recipient T cells and intrathymic progenitors that had survived conditioning. The apparently early recovery of alphabetaT-cell counts about two months after transplant reportedly depended on only several hundred rapidly expanded clones that came from non-depleted graft cells. Over subsequent months, a decline in hyperexpanded clone frequencies was noted, and after one year, T-cell counts and TCRbeta diversity were mostly ascribed to newly produced T cells.

The germline V gene sets CDR1 to SGHDN and CDR2 to FVKESK. V was cut back by 1 base and J by 1 base, leaving a gap of 11 bases between them. Including cysteine and phenylalanine, the CDR3 has 17 amino acids. Just the 51-base CDR3 DNA is kept, in frame starting at base 1. Libraries came from PCR. Sequencing was performed on an Illumina HiSeq 2500. To normalize quantification of the TCRbeta repertoire, the TCR libraries were built with molecular barcoding that relied on unique molecular identifiers. The public sequencing data were trimmed at Q25 with fastp and processed into clonotypes with MiXCR by TCRdb, which kept only in-frame beta chains. One record per CDR3 amino acid sequence lists the most common genes and DNA. The sample table shows around 450,000 distinct CDR3 sequences, and 43% are seen once. The ten largest clones add up to under 35% of the sample. The label giving this sample's treatment or condition can be read as: allogeneic hematopoietic cell transplantation with graft depleted of TCRalphabeta T cells and CD19 B cells. The children who served as transplant recipients had been given grafts of TCRalphabeta/CD19-depleted allogeneic hematopoietic cells.

There are a few counts of this clonotype. Its antigen specificity is not known. Nothing much larger sits one base from this clone, and base qualities are not available. Material: PBMCs, obtained before TCRalphabeta/CD19-depleted stem cell transplant. The chain was built from TRBV14 and TRBJ2-6, with TRBD1 as a weak D call on 5 bases. This TCR came from a girl aged 2 to 10 with aplastic anemia, due to receive a stem cell transplant. The bases read TGTGCCAGCAGCCAAGGGAAAAGGGGATCTGGGGCCAACGTCCTGACTTTC. The translation is CASSQGKRGSGANVLTF.